This T cell receptor (beta chain) is from a study of PD-1 blockade in classical Hodgkin lymphoma. Overall study context: On a schedule of every 2 weeks, patients received nivolumab 3 mg/kg intravenously. General study results and limits: At C4D1, TCR diversity had climbed significantly for CD4+ cells, though not for CD8+ cells. Patients who began taking nivolumab under 1 year after ASCT were left out. Newly diagnosed patients reportedly trailed healthy donors in baseline TCR diversity.

Remarks on this clone: Its target is not known.

Every patient experienced relapse after autologous stem cell transplantation, and brentuximab vedotin exposure varied. V gave up 3 bases and J gave up 1 base; unmatched junction bases: 6. Germline loops: CDR1 SGDLS, CDR2 YYNGEE. The CDR3 has 15 amino acids. Sequencing used immunoSEQ multiplex PCR; TCRdb keeps in-frame clones, though not all of them. Among roughly 90,000 clones listed, 75% to 85% were seen once. The sequence derives from a human donor with classical Hodgkin lymphoma. The chain uses TRBV9 and TRBJ2-7; 8 bases are shared with TRBD2. This material consisted of peripheral blood mononuclear cells (PBMCs), taken before the second cycle of nivolumab. The CDR3 coding sequence is TGTGCCAGCAGCGAGGGAGCTAGCGGGTCCTACGAGCAGTACTTC. Encoded protein: CASSEGASGSYEQYF.